These T cell receptor beta chains were read from a single sample in a study of T-cell reconstitution after alpha-beta-depleted transplantation in children. MiXCR was run by TCRdb on the PCR reads, yielding one entry per CDR3 protein. The sample consists of under 750,000 distinct CDR3 sequences, 23% of them appearing once. The sequences come from PBMCs, mostly from graft donor cells, collected 360 days after TCRalphabeta/CD19-depleted stem cell transplant. All receptors derive from a boy under two years old who had a stem cell transplant for acute myeloid leukemia, so the T cells may come from the graft donor. The CDR3 runs from the conserved cysteine through the conserved F or W. D genes are given only for firm matches. Clone size, where shown, is once, few, many, or a class for clones that have expanded.

size,D,J,length,V,CDR3,DNA
many,TRBD2,TRBJ2-7,15,TRBV6-2/TRBV6-3,CASRGPTSGDYEQYF,TGTGCCAGCAGAGGACCGACTAGCGGGGACTACGAGCAGTACTTC
many,TRBD2,TRBJ2-1,15,TRBV5-1,CASSLAAGGPNEQFF,TGCGCCAGCAGCTTGGCAGCGGGGGGGCCGAATGAGCAGTTCTTC
NA,NA,TRBJ2-1,11,TRBV5-1,CASSLETEQFF,TGCGCCAGCAGCTTAGAAACTGAGCAGTTCTTC
NA,TRBD1,TRBJ2-3,14,TRBV10-3,CAISLTGGTDTQYF,TGTGCCATCAGCCTAACAGGGGGAACAGATACGCAGTATTTT
few,NA,TRBJ2-1,13,TRBV29-1,CSVEGLGRNEQFF,TGCAGCGTTGAAGGACTAGGACGCAATGAGCAGTTCTTC
NA,NA,TRBJ1-1,13,TRBV4-3,CASSSNRGLGAFF,TGCGCCAGCAGTTCCAATCGGGGGTTAGGGGCTTTCTTT
NA,NA,TRBJ1-2,15,TRBV7-2,CASSFTQKMNYGYTF,TGTGCCAGCAGCTTTACCCAGAAGATGAACTATGGCTACACCTTC
NA,NA,TRBJ1-1,14,TRBV6-5,CASSYSTGGTEAFF,TGTGCCAGCAGTTACTCGACGGGGGGCACTGAAGCTTTCTTT
few,NA,TRBJ2-6,20,TRBV20-1,CSARAPSLGFLSSGANVLTF,TGCAGTGCTAGAGCCCCTTCCTTGGGGTTTTTGAGCTCTGGGGCCAACGTCCTGACTTTC
NA,NA,TRBJ2-2,15,TRBV3-1,CASSQLPVNTGELFF,TGTGCCAGCAGCCAACTACCTGTTAACACCGGGGAGCTGTTTTTT
few,NA,TRBJ1-6,15,TRBV12-3/TRBV12-4,CASSLAFQDNSPLHF,TGTGCCAGCAGTTTAGCCTTCCAGGATAATTCACCCCTCCACTTT
NA,NA,TRBJ1-1,13,TRBV12-3/TRBV12-4,CASSSRVHTEAFF,TGTGCCAGCAGTTCCAGGGTTCACACTGAAGCTTTCTTT
NA,NA,TRBJ2-7,16,TRBV29-1,CSVEPALTGAAYEQYF,TGCAGCGTTGAACCGGCCCTTACAGGAGCCGCCTACGAGCAGTACTTC
NA,NA,TRBJ2-1,15,TRBV5-1,CASSLVTDSYNEQFF,TGCGCCAGCAGCTTGGTTACGGACTCCTACAATGAGCAGTTCTTC
many,NA,TRBJ2-3,13,TRBV20-1,CSASRDGTDTQYF,TGCAGTGCAAGCAGGGACGGCACAGATACGCAGTATTTT
many,TRBD1,TRBJ1-1,12,TRBV7-9,CASSLATGRAFF,TGTGCCAGCAGCTTAGCGACAGGGCGGGCTTTCTTT
many,NA,TRBJ2-1,13,TRBV20-1,CSASGGNYNEQFF,TGCAGTGCTAGCGGGGGCAACTACAATGAGCAGTTCTTC
few,NA,TRBJ2-5,14,TRBV5-6,CASSLDSLQETQYF,TGTGCCAGCAGCTTAGATTCGCTACAAGAGACCCAGTACTTC
many,NA,TRBJ2-1,11,TRBV29-1,CSVGGDNEQFF,TGCAGCGTTGGAGGAGACAATGAGCAGTTCTTC
NA,NA,TRBJ1-1,16,TRBV6-2/TRBV6-3,CASSYSRVRVDTEAFF,TGTGCCAGCAGTTACTCTCGTGTGCGGGTGGACACTGAAGCTTTCTTT
many,TRBD1,TRBJ2-4,14,TRBV29-1,CSVGGTESKNIQYF,TGCAGCGTTGGTGGGACAGAGTCCAAAAACATTCAGTACTTC
NA,TRBD2,TRBJ2-1,14,TRBV4-3,CASSQELAPSEQFF,TGCGCCAGCAGCCAGGAACTAGCGCCCAGTGAGCAGTTCTTC
few,NA,TRBJ2-6,15,TRBV25-1,CASSPPRSGANVLTF,TGTGCCAGCAGCCCCCCCCGGTCTGGGGCCAACGTCCTGACTTTC
few,NA,TRBJ1-5,13,TRBV6-1,CASSAVVGQPQHF,TGTGCCAGCAGTGCCGTGGTCGGGCAGCCCCAGCATTTT
NA,TRBD1,TRBJ2-3,14,TRBV7-7,CASSLGGQTDTQYF,TGTGCCAGCAGCTTAGGGGGACAGACAGATACGCAGTATTTT
few,NA,TRBJ2-5,18,TRBV27,CASSLTVPWQEHQETQYF,TGTGCCAGCAGCCTTACGGTACCCTGGCAGGAGCACCAAGAGACCCAGTACTTC
NA,NA,TRBJ1-2,13,TRBV20-1,CSASLSANYGYTF,TGCAGTGCTAGTTTGTCGGCAAACTATGGCTACACCTTC
NA,TRBD1,TRBJ1-1,15,TRBV20-1,CSAPRTGVLNTEAFF,TGCAGTGCCCCCCGGACAGGAGTTTTGAACACTGAAGCTTTCTTT
many,TRBD2,TRBJ2-3,17,TRBV24-1,CATSDPGLAGATDTQYF,TGTGCCACCAGTGATCCGGGACTAGCGGGGGCCACAGATACGCAGTATTTT
many,NA,TRBJ1-6,13,TRBV25-1,CASTAGRASPLHF,TGTGCCAGCACGGCCGGCAGGGCTTCACCCCTCCACTTT
NA,NA,TRBJ2-4,17,TRBV3-1,CATTQEPGPIAKNIQYF,TGTGCCACCACCCAAGAGCCGGGACCTATAGCCAAAAACATTCAGTACTTC
NA,NA,TRBJ2-2,12,TRBV2,CASEIETGELFF,TGTGCCAGCGAGATCGAGACCGGGGAGCTGTTTTTT